This TCR beta chain was captured in a study of T cell responses to AZD1222 COVID-19 vaccine. Sequenced by immunoSEQ multiplex PCR; TCRdb stores in-frame clones only, minus some. This sample has about 130,000 clones, with around 94% found just once. The CDR3 is made up of 14 amino acids. Germline V gives CDR1 MDHEN, CDR2 SYDVKM. The germline V and J ends were trimmed by 5 bases and 3 bases, with 13 bases remaining between them. The sequence was obtained from an adult in good health. This specimen was peripheral blood, taken on day 0 of AZD1222 vaccination. J is TRBJ2-5 and V is TRBV28; D is ambiguous. CDR3 amino acids: CASSLAVTEETQYF. The DNA for the CDR3 is TGTGCCAGCAGTCTGGCGGTCACGGAAGAGACCCAGTACTTC.